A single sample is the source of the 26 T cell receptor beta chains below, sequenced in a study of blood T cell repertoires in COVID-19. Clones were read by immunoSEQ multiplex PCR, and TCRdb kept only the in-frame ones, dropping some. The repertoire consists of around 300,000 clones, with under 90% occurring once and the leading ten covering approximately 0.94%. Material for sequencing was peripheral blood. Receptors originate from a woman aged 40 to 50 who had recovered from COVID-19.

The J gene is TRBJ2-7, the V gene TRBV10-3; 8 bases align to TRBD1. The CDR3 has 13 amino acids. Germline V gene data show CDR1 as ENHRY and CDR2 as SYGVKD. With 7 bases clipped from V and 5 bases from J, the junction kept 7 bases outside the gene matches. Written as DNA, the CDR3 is TGTGCCATCACTACCGGACAGGGCCACGAGCAGTACTTC. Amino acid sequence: CAITTGQGHEQYF.

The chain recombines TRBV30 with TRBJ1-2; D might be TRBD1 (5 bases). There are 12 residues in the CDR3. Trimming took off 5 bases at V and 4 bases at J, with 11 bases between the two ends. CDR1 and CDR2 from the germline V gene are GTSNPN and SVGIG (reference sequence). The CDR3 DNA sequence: TGTGCCTGGGCAGGGAAACTCTATGGCTACACCTTC. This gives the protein CAWAGKLYGYTF.

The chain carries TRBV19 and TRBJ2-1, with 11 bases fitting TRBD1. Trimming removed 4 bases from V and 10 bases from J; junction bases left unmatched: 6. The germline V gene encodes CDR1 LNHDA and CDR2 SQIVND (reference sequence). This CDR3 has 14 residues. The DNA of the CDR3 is TGTGCCAGTAGTAATGGACAGGGGGCCCGGGAGCAGTTCTTC. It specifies CASSNGQGAREQFF.

CDR3 in DNA: TGTGCCAGCAGCCGTTTTGCGGGAGAAGAGACCCAGTACTTC. It yields the protein CASSRFAGEETQYF. J is TRBJ2-5 and V is TRBV14; 7 bases line up with TRBD2. J gave up 3 bases and V 4 bases, and 5 bases lay outside the gene matches. The CDR3 is made up of 14 amino acids. Germline CDR1 SGHDN, CDR2 FVKESK.

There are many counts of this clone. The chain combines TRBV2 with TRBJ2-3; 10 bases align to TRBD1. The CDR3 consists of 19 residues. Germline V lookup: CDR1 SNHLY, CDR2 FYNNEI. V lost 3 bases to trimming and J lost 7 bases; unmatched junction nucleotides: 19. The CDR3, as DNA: TGTGCCAGCAGTGAGGCCTCGAGCGGGACAGGGGCGGCCGGTTATACGCAGTATTTT. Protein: CASSEASSGTGAAGYTQYF.

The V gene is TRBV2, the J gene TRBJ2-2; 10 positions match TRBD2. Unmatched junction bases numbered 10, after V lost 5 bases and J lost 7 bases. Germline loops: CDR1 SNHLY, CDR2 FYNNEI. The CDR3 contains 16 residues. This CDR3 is CASSPGLAEVGGELFF. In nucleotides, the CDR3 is TGTGCCAGCAGTCCCGGACTAGCGGAGGTGGGCGGGGAGCTGTTTTTT.

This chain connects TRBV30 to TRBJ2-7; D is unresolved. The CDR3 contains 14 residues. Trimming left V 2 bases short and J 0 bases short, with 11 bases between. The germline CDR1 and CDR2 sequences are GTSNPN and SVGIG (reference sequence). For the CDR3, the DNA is TGTGCCTGGAGTAAAACGGTGAGCTCCTACGAGCAGTACTTC. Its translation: CAWSKTVSSYEQYF.

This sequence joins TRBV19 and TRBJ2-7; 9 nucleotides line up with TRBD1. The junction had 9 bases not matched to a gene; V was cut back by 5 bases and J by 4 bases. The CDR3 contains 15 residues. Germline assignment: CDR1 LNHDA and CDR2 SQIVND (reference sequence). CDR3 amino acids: CASSVDTGTGYEQYF. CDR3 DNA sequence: TGTGCCAGTAGTGTCGACACCGGGACAGGGTACGAGCAGTACTTC.

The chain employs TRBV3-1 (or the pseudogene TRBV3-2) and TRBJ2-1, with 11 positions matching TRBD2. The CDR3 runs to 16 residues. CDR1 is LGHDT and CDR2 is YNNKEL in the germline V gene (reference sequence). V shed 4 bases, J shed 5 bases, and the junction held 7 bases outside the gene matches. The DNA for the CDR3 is TGTGCCAGCAGCCTTAGCGGGAGGGCCCCCAACAATGAGCAGTTCTTC. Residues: CASSLSGRAPNNEQFF.

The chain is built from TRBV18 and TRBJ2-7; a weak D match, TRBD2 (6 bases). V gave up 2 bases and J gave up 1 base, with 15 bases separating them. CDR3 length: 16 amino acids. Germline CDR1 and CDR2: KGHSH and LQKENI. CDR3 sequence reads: CASSPSELGLSYEQYF. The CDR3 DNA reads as TGTGCCAGCTCACCATCGGAGTTGGGACTTTCCTACGAGCAGTACTTC.

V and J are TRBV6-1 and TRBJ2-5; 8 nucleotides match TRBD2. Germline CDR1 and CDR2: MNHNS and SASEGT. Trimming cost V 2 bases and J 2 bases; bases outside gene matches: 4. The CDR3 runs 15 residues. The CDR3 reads CASSETAGGQETQYF. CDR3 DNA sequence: TGTGCCAGCAGTGAAACGGCGGGAGGTCAAGAGACCCAGTACTTC.

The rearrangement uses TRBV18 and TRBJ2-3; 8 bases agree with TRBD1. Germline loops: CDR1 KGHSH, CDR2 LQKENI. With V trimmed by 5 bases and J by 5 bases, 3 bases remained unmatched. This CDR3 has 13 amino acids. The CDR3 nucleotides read TGTGCCAGCTCATCCAGGGGGCGAGATACGCAGTATTTT. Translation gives CASSSRGRDTQYF.

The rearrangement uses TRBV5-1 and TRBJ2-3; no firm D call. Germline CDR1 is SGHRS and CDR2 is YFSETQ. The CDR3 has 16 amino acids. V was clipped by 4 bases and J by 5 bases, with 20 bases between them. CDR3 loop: CASSPRMRRSGDTQYF. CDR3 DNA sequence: TGCGCCAGCAGCCCGAGGATGAGAAGGAGTGGAGATACGCAGTATTTT. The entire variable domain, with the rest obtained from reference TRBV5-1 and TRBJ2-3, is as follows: KAGVTQTPRYLIKTRGQQVTLSCSPISGHRSVSWYQQTPGQGLQFLFEYFSETQRNKGNFPGRFSGRQFSNSRSEMNVSTLELGDSALYLCASSPRMRRSGDTQYFGPGTRLTVL.

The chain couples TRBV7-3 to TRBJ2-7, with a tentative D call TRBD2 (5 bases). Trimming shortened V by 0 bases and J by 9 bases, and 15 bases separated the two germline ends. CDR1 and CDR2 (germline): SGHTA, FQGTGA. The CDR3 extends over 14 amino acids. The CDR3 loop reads CASSLTSDSIVQYF. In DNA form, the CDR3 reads TGTGCCAGCAGCTTAACCTCGGACTCAATCGTGCAGTACTTC.

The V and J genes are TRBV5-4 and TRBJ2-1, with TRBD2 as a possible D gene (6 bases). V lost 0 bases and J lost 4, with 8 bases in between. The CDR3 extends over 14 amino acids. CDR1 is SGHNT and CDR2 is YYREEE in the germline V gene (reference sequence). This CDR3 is CASSLEGTYNEQFF. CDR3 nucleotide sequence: TGTGCCAGCAGCTTGGAAGGGACTTACAATGAGCAGTTCTTC.

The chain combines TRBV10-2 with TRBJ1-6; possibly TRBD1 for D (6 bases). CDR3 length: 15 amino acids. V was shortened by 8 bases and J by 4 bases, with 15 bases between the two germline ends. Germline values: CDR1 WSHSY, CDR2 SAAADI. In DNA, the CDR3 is TGCGCCAGCGGGCCCTTCGGACAGTATAATTCACCCCTCCACTTT. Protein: CASGPFGQYNSPLHF.

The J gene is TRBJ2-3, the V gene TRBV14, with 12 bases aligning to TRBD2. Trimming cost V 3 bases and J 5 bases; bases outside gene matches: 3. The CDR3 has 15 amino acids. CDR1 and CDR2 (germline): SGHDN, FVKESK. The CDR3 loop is CASSHSGLAGDTQYF. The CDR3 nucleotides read TGTGCCAGCAGCCACTCGGGACTAGCGGGAGATACGCAGTATTTT.

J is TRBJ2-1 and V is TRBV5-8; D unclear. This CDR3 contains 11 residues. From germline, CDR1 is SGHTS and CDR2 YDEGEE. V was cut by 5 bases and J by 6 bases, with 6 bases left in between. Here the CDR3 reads CASRTLNEQFF. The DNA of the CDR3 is TGTGCCAGCAGGACTCTCAATGAGCAGTTCTTC. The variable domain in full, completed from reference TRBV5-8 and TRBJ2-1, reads EAGVTQSPTHLIKTRGQQATLRCSPISGHTSVYWYQQALGLGLQFLLWYDEGEERNRGNFPPRFSGRQFPNYSSELNVNALELEDSALYLCASRTLNEQFFGPGTRLTVL.

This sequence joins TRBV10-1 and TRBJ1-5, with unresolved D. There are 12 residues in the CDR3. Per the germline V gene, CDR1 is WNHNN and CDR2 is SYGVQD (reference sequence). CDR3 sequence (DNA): TGCGCAACCGGTCGTTGCAATCAGCCCCAGCATTTT. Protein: CATGRCNQPQHF.

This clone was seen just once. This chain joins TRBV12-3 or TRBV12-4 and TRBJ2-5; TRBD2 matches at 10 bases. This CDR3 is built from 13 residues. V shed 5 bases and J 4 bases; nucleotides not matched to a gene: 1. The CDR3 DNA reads TGTGCCAGCAGTAGCGGGGGGGGAGAGACCCAGTACTTC. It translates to CASSSGGGETQYF.

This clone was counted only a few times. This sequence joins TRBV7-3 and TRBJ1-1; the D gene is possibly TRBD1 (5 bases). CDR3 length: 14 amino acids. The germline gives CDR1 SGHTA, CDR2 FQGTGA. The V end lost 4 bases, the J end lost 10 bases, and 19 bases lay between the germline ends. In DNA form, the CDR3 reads TGTGCCAGCAGCTCTGGACAACCCCCCGGTGTAGCTTTCTTT. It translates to CASSSGQPPGVAFF.

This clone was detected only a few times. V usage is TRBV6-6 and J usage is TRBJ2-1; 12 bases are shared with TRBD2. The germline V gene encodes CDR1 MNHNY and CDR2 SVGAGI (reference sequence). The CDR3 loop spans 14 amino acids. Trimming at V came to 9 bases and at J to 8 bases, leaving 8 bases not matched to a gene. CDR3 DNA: TGTGCCAGTTCCCTAGCGGGAGGGCTGGATGAGCAGTTCTTC. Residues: CASSLAGGLDEQFF.

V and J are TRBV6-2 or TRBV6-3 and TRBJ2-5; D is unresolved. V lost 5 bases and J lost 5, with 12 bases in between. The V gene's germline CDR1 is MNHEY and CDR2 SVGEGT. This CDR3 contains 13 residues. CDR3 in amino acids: CASSHPGLETQYF. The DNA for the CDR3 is TGTGCCAGCAGTCACCCCGGGTTGGAGACCCAGTACTTC.

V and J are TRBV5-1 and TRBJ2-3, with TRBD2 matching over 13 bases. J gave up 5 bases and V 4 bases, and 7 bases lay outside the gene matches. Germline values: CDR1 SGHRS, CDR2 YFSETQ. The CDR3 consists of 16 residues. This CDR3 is CASSGVGLAGEDTQYF. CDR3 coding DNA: TGCGCCAGCAGCGGGGTCGGACTAGCGGGAGAAGATACGCAGTATTTT.

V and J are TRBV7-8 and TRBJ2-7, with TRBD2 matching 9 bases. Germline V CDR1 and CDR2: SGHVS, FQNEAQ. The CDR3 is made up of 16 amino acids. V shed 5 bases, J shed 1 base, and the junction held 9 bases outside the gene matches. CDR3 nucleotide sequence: TGTGCCAGCAGCGCCCAGACTAGCGGCAATTCCTACGAGCAGTACTTC. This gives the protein CASSAQTSGNSYEQYF.

The CDR3 is CATSSASQGGAQHF. The CDR3 DNA reads as TGTGCCACCAGTTCCGCGAGCCAGGGAGGGGCCCAGCATTTT. V and J are TRBV24-1 and TRBJ1-5; TRBD1 is a possible D gene (5 bases). The length of the CDR3 is 14 residues. Germline lookup yields CDR1 KGHDR and CDR2 SFDVKD. Trimming cost V 6 bases and J 11 bases, with 19 bases left between them.